This TCR beta chain was captured by sequencing in a study of CD8 T cells in Susac syndrome. General study findings and limits: The TCR sequencing and HLA analysis in the study involved a relatively small number of individuals, as the study acknowledged.

Germline V gives CDR1 DFQATT, CDR2 SNEGSKA (reference sequence). This CDR3 is 15 amino acids long. The V and J ends lost 3 bases and 6 bases, in that order; junction bases with no gene match: 8. An input of about 0.45 to 1 ug of RNA was subjected to reverse transcription using random hexamers. TCRdb itself ran the immunoSEQ multiplex PCR reads through MiXCR, one entry per CDR3 protein. Seen here are about 170,000 distinct CDR3 sequences, around 95% observed once, and the top ten hold around 0.12%. In its sample, this clonotype was seen a few times. Its antigen is as yet unknown. This rearrangement joins TRBV20-1 to TRBJ1-6; 7 positions agree with TRBD1. Sequences were obtained from CD4+ T cells from PBMCs. This clonotype was obtained from a human donor with Susac syndrome. The CDR3 sequence: CSARGDSGGNSPLHF. CDR3 nucleotides: TGCAGTGCTAGGGGGGACAGCGGGGGTAATTCACCCCTCCACTTT.